These T cell receptor beta chains were read from a single sample in a study of blood T cells in healthy people across ages. TCRdb itself ran the 5' RACE reads through MiXCR, one entry per CDR3 protein. The data show around 690,000 distinct CDR3 sequences, around 54% seen once. Sequenced input: blood. The receptor source for this set is a man aged 55 to 70 in good health. Both conserved end residues are part of each CDR3. The D gene is left open where the match is weak. The size entry is marked missing in some rows and otherwise reads once, few, many or a size class.

cdr3_nt	cdr3_aa	v_call	j_call	d_call	clone_size
TGCGCCAGCAGCAATCGACAGGGGAACTATGGCTACACCTTC	CASSNRQGNYGYTF	TRBV5-1	TRBJ1-2	TRBD1	-
TGCGCCAGCAGCCAAGATCGAACGGTCAATCAGCCCCAGCATTTT	CASSQDRTVNQPQHF	TRBV4-1	TRBJ1-5	-	few
TGTGCCAGCAACTCACGACTAGATGCCTACAATGAGCAGTTCTTC	CASNSRLDAYNEQFF	TRBV9	TRBJ2-1	-	-
TGTGCCATCAGTCGGACCGAGAAGGAGACCCAGTACTTC	CAISRTEKETQYF	TRBV10-3	TRBJ2-5	-	-
TGTACCAGCAGCTTGGCGCCAGGGACTAACTATGGCTACACCTTC	CTSSLAPGTNYGYTF	TRBV5-5	TRBJ1-2	-	-
TGTGCCAGCAGGGGACTAGCGGGGGGCACAGATACGCAGTATTTT	CASRGLAGGTDTQYF	TRBV2	TRBJ2-3	TRBD2	-
TGCGCCAGCAGCCAAGATAGGACCTCTAGCACAGATACGCAGTATTTT	CASSQDRTSSTDTQYF	TRBV4-1	TRBJ2-3	-	-
TGTGCCAGCAGCTTACCCCCCGGGGGGGCCTACAATGAGCAGTTCTTC	CASSLPPGGAYNEQFF	TRBV11-2	TRBJ2-1	TRBD2	few
TGTGCCAGCAGTGACGTCGGACAGGGACGAGAGACCCAGTACTTC	CASSDVGQGRETQYF	TRBV6-1	TRBJ2-5	TRBD1	-
TGTGCCAGCAGTTTGGGCCTGTGGGGGAACATCCACTCTGGGGCCAACGTCCTGACTTTC	CASSLGLWGNIHSGANVLTF	TRBV6-5	TRBJ2-6	-	-
TGTGCCATCAGCCTAGGACAGGGAAGCTTTAGACGGGATGAGCAGTTCTTC	CAISLGQGSFRRDEQFF	TRBV10-3	TRBJ2-1	TRBD1	few
TGTGCCAGCAGCTTAGGTTTTGTGGCCAGCACAGATACGCAGTATTTT	CASSLGFVASTDTQYF	TRBV7-2	TRBJ2-3	-	many
TGCAGTGGTTCCCTGTCAGCAGGGGGCCAAGAGACCCTGTACTTC	CSGSLSAGGQETLYF	TRBV20-1	TRBJ2-7	TRBD1	-
TGCAGCGTTGAAGCAGGGTCCTATGGCTACACCTTC	CSVEAGSYGYTF	TRBV29-1	TRBJ1-2	-	-
TGCGCCAGCAGCCAAGGGCAGACGGGCAATGAAAAACTGTTTTTT	CASSQGQTGNEKLFF	TRBV4-1	TRBJ1-4	-	few
TGCGCCAGCAGCGTGGTACCGGGAGGGGATGAGCAGTTCTTC	CASSVVPGGDEQFF	TRBV5-1	TRBJ2-1	TRBD2	once
TGCAGTGCTAGAGATTTCGGACAGGGTAGTAATTCACCCCTCCACTTT	CSARDFGQGSNSPLHF	TRBV20-1	TRBJ1-6	TRBD1	-
TGTGCCGCTAATAGGTATAGGACCCGAACTAATAATTCACCCCTCCACTTT	CAANRYRTRTNNSPLHF	TRBV6-1	TRBJ1-6	-	-
TGTGCCAGCAGCTTAGACCGGAACACTGAAGCTTTCTTT	CASSLDRNTEAFF	TRBV7-2	TRBJ1-1	-	many
TGTGCCAGCAGCTTATCGGGGGCGCGGAGTAATCAGCCCCAGCATTTT	CASSLSGARSNQPQHF	TRBV5-6	TRBJ1-5	-	-
TGTGCCAGCAGCCAAGAGCTCTCTAGCGGGGGGGGCACAGATACGCAGTATTTT	CASSQELSSGGGTDTQYF	TRBV4-2	TRBJ2-3	TRBD2	-
TGTGCCAGCAGTGTAGGACGGACTAACTATGGCTACACCTTC	CASSVGRTNYGYTF	TRBV7-2	TRBJ1-2	-	-
TGTGCCAGCAGCCAAGATGGCAGGTTCTCCTACAATGAGCAGTTCTTC	CASSQDGRFSYNEQFF	TRBV4-2	TRBJ2-1	-	few
TGTGCCACCAGCAGAGCCAGGGGGGATACGCAGTATTTT	CATSRARGDTQYF	TRBV15	TRBJ2-3	TRBD1	-
TGTGCCAGCTCACCACCCGGGGGCGACGAGCAGTACTTC	CASSPPGGDEQYF	TRBV18	TRBJ2-7	-	-
TGCGCCAGCAGCCGGACAGGGAGGGGTCAGCCCCAGCATTTT	CASSRTGRGQPQHF	TRBV4-1	TRBJ1-5	TRBD1	-
TGCAGTGCGAATGTAGGAGAGACCCAGTACTTC	CSANVGETQYF	TRBV20-1	TRBJ2-5	-	few
TGTGCCAGCACCATACGTAGAGGGAACACCGGGGAGCTGTTTTTT	CASTIRRGNTGELFF	TRBV2	TRBJ2-2	-	-
TGTGCCAGCAGCTTAGAGGGACTAGCGGGGGGTCGGGAGACCCAGTACTTC	CASSLEGLAGGRETQYF	TRBV11-2	TRBJ2-5	TRBD2	few
TGTGCCAGCAGTTTCGCTAGCTCCTACGAGCAGTACTTC	CASSFASSYEQYF	TRBV27	TRBJ2-7	-	-
TGCAGTGCGTTCACAGGGGCGAGCAATCAGCCCCAGCATTTT	CSAFTGASNQPQHF	TRBV20-1	TRBJ1-5	TRBD1	few
TGCAGCGTTGAAGCGGGAGAGACCCAGTACTTC	CSVEAGETQYF	TRBV29-1	TRBJ2-5	-	few
TGTGCCTGCAGTCCCTCACTAGGCTTGAATGAGCAGTACTTC	CACSPSLGLNEQYF	TRBV6-5	TRBJ2-7	-	-
TGCGCCAGCAGCCACCCCCGCACTAGCGGGAGTGGTAATGAGCAGTTCTTC	CASSHPRTSGSGNEQFF	TRBV5-1	TRBJ2-1	TRBD2	-
TGTGCCAGCAGCGATTCGGGGCTCGCCTACGAGCAGTACTTC	CASSDSGLAYEQYF	TRBV2	TRBJ2-7	-	-
TGCGCCAGCAGCTTCTGGGGGGGGGAGGCCTACGAGCAGTACTTC	CASSFWGGEAYEQYF	TRBV5-1	TRBJ2-7	TRBD2	-
TGTGCCAGCAGCCGACCTACGGGACAGGGTCACTACGAGCAGTACTTC	CASSRPTGQGHYEQYF	TRBV3-1	TRBJ2-7	TRBD1	few
TGCAGCGTGGAGACATCTTACAATGAGCAGTTCTTC	CSVETSYNEQFF	TRBV29-1	TRBJ2-1	-	-